The sequence of this TCR beta chain was determined in a study of blood T cell repertoires in COVID-19. Study in general: Samples of COVID-19 (acute and convalescent) were obtained from the United States, Italy and Spain.

Method: immunoSEQ multiplex PCR; TCRdb's copy keeps in-frame clones and lacks some. The data show 95,000 to 150,000 clones, about 81% seen once. Germline V gene data show CDR1 as LGHDT and CDR2 as YNNKEL (reference sequence). The CDR3 is made up of 15 amino acids. With 2 bases removed from V and 1 base from J, the gap between germline ends came to 11 bases. The Seattle patients, enrolled during active infection, were followed longitudinally. Source material: peripheral blood. The source of this sequence is a man aged 25 to 45 with COVID-19, enrolled during active disease. The V gene is TRBV3-1 (or the pseudogene TRBV3-2), the J gene TRBJ2-5, with D maybe TRBD2 (5 bases). The CDR3 loop is CASSQRRQLQETQYF. CDR3 bases: TGTGCCAGCAGCCAACGGAGGCAGCTCCAAGAGACCCAGTACTTC.